Ten or more counts support the clone carrying this TCR beta chain. Its matching antigen is unknown. Germline-derived CDR1 and CDR2 are SNHLY and FYNNEI. V shed 6 bases and J shed 4 bases, with 13 bases lying between them. The CDR3 runs 13 residues. These data are taken from a study of regulatory T cells in long-lasting Graves disease. Overall study results and limits: A reduction in accuracy may have resulted from the small sample size.

Time point described: newly diagnosed GD, antithyroid drugs for less than 3 months. After RNA was extracted from PBMCs, the TCR library was made from it. Combining iRepertoire HTBI primers with Arm-PCR of CDR3 regions, the authors built TCR beta libraries. One entry per CDR3 protein, called by TCRdb with MiXCR from the multiplex PCR reads. This table holds some 350,000 distinct CDR3 sequences, about a sixth found once. The sample also formed part of further work on T cells in Graves' hyperthyroidism and ophthalmopathy.

The clonotype was recovered from a young woman with Graves disease. The gene calls are TRBV2 and TRBJ2-7; tentatively, D is TRBD2 (6 bases). Material: peripheral blood mononuclear cells (PBMCs), obtained at new diagnosis, from a patient treated with antithyroid drugs. CDR3 nucleotides: TGTGCCAGCAGGGGCAGCCGGGGGTACGAGCAGTACTTC. It is translated as CASRGSRGYEQYF.